This T cell receptor beta chain was observed in a study of cytomegalovirus exposure and HLA in healthy donors. Study in general: Of several hundred genotyped donors, more than 65% grouped in the Caucasian-associated ancestry cluster. Broader study findings: Solely CMV serostatus was available to characterize immune exposure. An analysis that came later showed most CMV-associated TCR beta chains appearing HLA-restricted.

There are a few counts of this clone. What it recognizes is unknown. V was cut by 1 base and J by 5 bases, with 17 bases left in between. There are 16 residues in the CDR3. Per germline, CDR1 MDHEN and CDR2 SYDVKM. This PCR relied on a set of 60 Vbeta primers and 13 Jbeta primers. Authors' analysis steps: Later reanalysis found about 80 million unique TCR beta chains, 9 million to 12 million of them shared. Data came from immunoSEQ multiplex PCR; TCRdb stores just in-frame clones and leaves some out. Clone size and V and J calls were adopted from that table, with D and trimming inferred from the DNA. Of 90,000 to 150,000 clones listed, over 75% are singletons.

The sequenced material came from PBMCs. This chain connects TRBV28 to TRBJ2-5; no clear D gene. This sequence originates from a human donor in good health. This CDR3 is CASSLLSLVVSETQYF. CDR3 sequence (DNA): TGTGCCAGCAGTTTATTGAGCCTAGTGGTGTCGGAGACCCAGTACTTC. Together with reference TRBV28 and TRBJ2-5, the CDR3 gives the full variable domain: DVKVTQSSRYLVKRTGEKVFLECVQDMDHENMFWYRQDPGLGLRLIYFSYDVKMKEKGDIPEGYSVSREKKERFSLILESASTNQTSMYLCASSLLSLVVSETQYFGPGTRLLVL.